Reported below is one T cell receptor beta chain. The antigen is not known. Only in-frame clones appear in the TCRdb table, and some are missing; sequencing was by immunoSEQ multiplex PCR. The sample contains about 1,800 clones, approximately 88% of which appear only once. This specimen comes from a study of brain metastases from non-small cell lung cancer. Study-level results: T-cell clones appeared expanded in around 64% of brain metastases relative to matched primary tumors. TCR repertoires overlapped largely between brain metastases and matched primaries. Brain metastases had lower T-cell infiltration than primary tumors.

The sequence was obtained from a donor older than 35 with non-small cell lung cancer. Sequencing used tissue from a brain metastasis.

The CDR3 DNA reads TGTGCCATCAGGACAGGTTCGGATTCACCCCTCCACTTT. This gives the protein CAIRTGSDSPLHF. The V and J genes are TRBV10-3 and TRBJ1-6, with D possibly being TRBD1 (6 bases). The CDR3 runs to 13 residues. CDR1 is ENHRY and CDR2 is SYGVKD in the germline V gene. V lost 6 bases and J lost 8, with 11 bases in between.